Each of the 17 T cell receptor beta chains below was sequenced from the same sample in a study of T cell responses to AZD1222 COVID-19 vaccine. Generated by immunoSEQ multiplex PCR, the TCRdb table keeps only in-frame clones and is missing some. Found here are 70,000 to 90,000 clones, about 89% of them singletons; the top ten hold 2% to 2.5%. The starting material was peripheral blood, obtained on day 0 of AZD1222 vaccination. The receptors originated from an adult in good health.

The table lists this clone with a few counts. This CDR3 is CASSEALVNEAFF. Here the CDR3 DNA reads TGTGCCAGCAGTGAAGCGCTTGTGAACGAAGCTTTCTTT. This chain links TRBV2 with TRBJ1-1; no reliable D call. CDR3 size: 13 residues. The V and J ends lost 0 bases and 8 bases respectively, with 10 bases between them. Germline V gives CDR1 SNHLY, CDR2 FYNNEI.

This clone was recorded only once. V gene TRBV12-3 or TRBV12-4 combines with J gene TRBJ2-1; D is uncertain. The CDR3 is made up of 12 amino acids. V lost 6 bases, J lost 12 bases, and 15 bases lay in between. CDR3 in amino acids: CASSPRSERQFF. In DNA, the CDR3 is TGTGCCAGCAGCCCCAGGAGCGAACGGCAGTTCTTC.

The V gene is TRBV6-5, the J gene TRBJ1-2; a possible D gene is TRBD1 (6 bases). Trimming removed 4 bases from V and 5 bases from J, with 17 bases in between. CDR3 length: 15 amino acids. Germline loops: CDR1 MNHEY, CDR2 SVGAGI. The CDR3, as DNA: TGTGCCAGCAGTTCCCGCAGGGGCGGAATTTATGGCTACACCTTC. It is translated as CASSSRRGGIYGYTF.

About this clone itself: An end of the junction differs from the germline gene, which may be a read error. The rearrangement joins TRBV7-8 to TRBJ2-1; D perhaps matches TRBD1 (6 bases). The CDR3 is 13 residues long. Germline V gene sequence: CDR1 SGHVS, CDR2 FQNEAQ. The CDR3 DNA reads TGTGCCAGCACCCGAGCAACCGGGACACATCAGGTCTTC. This gives the protein CASTRATGTHQVF. The full variable domain, completed using reference TRBV7-8 and TRBJ2-1, is GAGVSQSPRYKVAKRGQDVALRCDPISGHVSLFWYQQALGQGPEFLTYFQNEAQLDKSGLPSDRFFAERPEGSVSTLKIQRTQQEDSAVYLCASTRATGTHQVFGPGTRLTVL.

The chain joins TRBV4-2 to TRBJ2-1, with D tentatively TRBD2 (5 bases). The germline gives CDR1 LGHNA, CDR2 YNFKEQ. This CDR3 is built from 16 residues. V was clipped by 0 bases and J by 2 bases, with 11 bases between them. The DNA of the CDR3 is TGTGCCAGCAGCCAAGATTACCAGCGGACCTACAATGAGCAGTTCTTC. Translated, it gives CASSQDYQRTYNEQFF.

V usage is TRBV7-2 and J usage is TRBJ1-4; a weak D match, TRBD1 (6 bases). The CDR3 contains 15 residues. The germline gives CDR1 SGHTA, CDR2 FQGNSA. The V end lost 6 bases, the J end lost 8 bases, and 19 bases lay between the germline ends. For the CDR3, the DNA is TGTGCCAGCAGACCCAACCAGGGGCTGGGAGAAAAACTGTTTTTT. The encoded protein is CASRPNQGLGEKLFF.

The chain carries TRBV5-1 and TRBJ2-7; 7 bases map to TRBD2. Germline CDR1 and CDR2: SGHRS and YFSETQ. This CDR3 has 17 residues. After removal of 4 bases from V and 3 bases from J, the junction contained 16 bases not matched to a gene. The CDR3 DNA sequence: TGCGCCAGCAGCGTGACTAGCTCCGTGGGGCTATACTACGAGCAGTACTTC. Its translation is CASSVTSSVGLYYEQYF.

Here the CDR3 reads CASSPRLAGANTGELFF. The CDR3 DNA reads TGTGCCAGCAGTCCCCGACTAGCGGGAGCGAACACCGGGGAGCTGTTTTTT. The V and J genes are TRBV6-6 and TRBJ2-2; 12 bases line up with TRBD2. The CDR3 has 17 residues. V lost 5 bases and J lost 0; bases outside the gene matches: 4. CDR1 and CDR2 (germline): MNHNY, SVGAGI (reference sequence).

This clone was recorded once. CDR3 DNA sequence: TGTGCCAGCAGCCAAGACCGTGATAGCGGGAGCATCAACGAGCAGTACTTC. This sequence encodes CASSQDRDSGSINEQYF. The genes are TRBV3-1 (or the pseudogene TRBV3-2) and TRBJ2-7; 9 bases line up with TRBD2. The CDR3 has 17 amino acids. CDR1 and CDR2 (germline): LGHDT, YNNKEL (reference sequence). J lost 5 bases, V lost 0 bases, and 11 bases had no gene match.

This chain uses TRBV11-2 with TRBJ1-3; D gene unclear. From germline, CDR1 is SGHAT and CDR2 FQNNGV. V was trimmed by 1 base and J by 4 bases, leaving 8 bases between them. The CDR3 is made up of 14 amino acids. The CDR3 spells CASSLGADGNTIYF. The CDR3 nucleotides are TGTGCCAGCAGCTTAGGTGCGGACGGAAACACCATATATTTT.

On this clone itself: A read error may produce the germline difference seen at one junction end. The chain links TRBV6-5 to TRBJ2-5; D ambiguous. The length of the CDR3 is 14 residues. Germline V gives CDR1 MNHEY, CDR2 SVGAGI. In DNA, the CDR3 is TGTGCCAGCAGTTACTCGAAAAGCCAAGGGACCCAGTACTTC. Translation gives CASSYSKSQGTQYF.

The chain combines TRBV3-1 (or the pseudogene TRBV3-2) with TRBJ1-1; the match to TRBD1 covers 7 bases. Germline V gene data show CDR1 as LGHDT and CDR2 as YNNKEL (reference sequence). The CDR3 spans 14 residues. J was trimmed by 6 bases and V by 4 bases; bases with no gene match: 8. This chain's CDR3 is CASSPGTAGAEAFF. DNA for the CDR3: TGTGCCAGCAGCCCGGGGACAGCCGGGGCTGAAGCTTTCTTT.

This chain uses TRBV6-4 with TRBJ2-5; tentative D call: TRBD1 (5 bases). This CDR3 contains 15 residues. Trimming took 5 bases from V and 4 from J, leaving 17 bases between them. Per germline, CDR1 MRHNA and CDR2 SNTAGT. The CDR3 nucleotides are TGTGCCAGCAGTTCCACCCTGGGGCTAGGAGAGACCCAGTACTTC. It encodes CASSSTLGLGETQYF.

This chain uses TRBV6-2 or TRBV6-3 with TRBJ1-3; a possible D gene is TRBD1 (6 bases). Trimming removed 2 bases from V and 0 bases from J, with 11 bases in between. Germline V gene data show CDR1 as MNHEY and CDR2 as SVGEGT. The CDR3 has 16 amino acids. The CDR3 reads CASSYGQKFSGNTIYF. CDR3 sequence (DNA): TGTGCCAGCAGTTACGGACAGAAGTTCTCTGGAAACACCATATATTTT.

This chain uses TRBV6-4 with TRBJ1-6; possible D gene TRBD1, 6 bases. The CDR3 is 14 residues long. The germline V gene has CDR1 MRHNA and CDR2 SNTAGT. Trimming took off 5 bases at V and 10 bases at J, with 15 bases between the two ends. Written as DNA, the CDR3 is TGTGCCAGCAGTCCGGAACAGGGAGGCTCACCCCTCCACTTT. This translates into CASSPEQGGSPLHF.

This clone was counted once. This chain connects TRBV5-4 to TRBJ1-3; D possibly corresponds to TRBD1 (6 bases). The germline CDR1 and CDR2 sequences are SGHNT and YYREEE (reference sequence). Trimming shortened V by 4 bases and J by 0 bases, and 11 bases separated the two germline ends. The CDR3 has 15 residues. The CDR3 DNA reads as TGTGCCAGCAGCAAATGGACAGCCTCTGGAAACACCATATATTTT. This gives the protein CASSKWTASGNTIYF.

With regard to this clone: Relative to the germline gene, one junction end is altered; a read error may explain this. This chain uses TRBV3-1 (or the pseudogene TRBV3-2) with TRBJ1-2, with 7 bases identical to TRBD1. This CDR3 spans 14 amino acids. Germline V gene data show CDR1 as LGHDT and CDR2 as YNNKEL (reference sequence). CDR3 in amino acids: CASSQVPGQSYFLF. CDR3 in DNA: TGTGCCAGCAGCCAGGTCCCGGGACAGTCTTATTTTTTGTTC.